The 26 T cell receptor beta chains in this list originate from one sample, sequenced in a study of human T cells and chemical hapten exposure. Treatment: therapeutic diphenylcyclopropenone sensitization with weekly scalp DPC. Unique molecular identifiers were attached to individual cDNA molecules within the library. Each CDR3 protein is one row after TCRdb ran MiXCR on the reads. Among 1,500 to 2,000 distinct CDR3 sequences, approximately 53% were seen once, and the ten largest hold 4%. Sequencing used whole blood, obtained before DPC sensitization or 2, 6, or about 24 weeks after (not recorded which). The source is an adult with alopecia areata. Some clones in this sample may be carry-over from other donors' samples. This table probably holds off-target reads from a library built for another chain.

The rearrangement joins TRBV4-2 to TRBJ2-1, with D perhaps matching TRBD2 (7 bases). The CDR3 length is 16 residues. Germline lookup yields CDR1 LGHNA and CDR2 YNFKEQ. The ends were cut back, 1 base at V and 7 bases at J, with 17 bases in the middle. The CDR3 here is CASSQGSRGAENEQFF. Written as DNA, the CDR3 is TGTGCCAGCAGCCAAGGGTCACGGGGGGCCGAGAATGAGCAGTTCTTC.

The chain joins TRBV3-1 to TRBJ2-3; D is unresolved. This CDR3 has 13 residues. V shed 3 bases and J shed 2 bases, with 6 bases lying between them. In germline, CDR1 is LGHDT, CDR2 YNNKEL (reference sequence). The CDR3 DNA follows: TGTGCCAGCAGCCATAAGTACACAGATACGCAGTATTTT. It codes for CASSHKYTDTQYF.

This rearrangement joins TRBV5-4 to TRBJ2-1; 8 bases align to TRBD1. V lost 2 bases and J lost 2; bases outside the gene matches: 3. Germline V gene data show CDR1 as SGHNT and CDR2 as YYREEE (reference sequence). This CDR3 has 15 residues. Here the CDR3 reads CASSFMDRAYNEQFF. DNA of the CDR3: TGTGCCAGCAGCTTTATGGACAGGGCCTACAATGAGCAGTTCTTC.

The CDR3 DNA reads as TGTGCCAGCAGCGTAGCCCCGACAGGGAGTACGTACGAGCAGTACTTC. The encoded protein is CASSVAPTGSTYEQYF. V is TRBV9 and J is TRBJ2-7; 7 bases match TRBD1. Germline V CDR1 and CDR2: SGDLS, YYNGEE. CDR3 length equals 16 residues. The ends lost 0 bases at V and 4 bases at J; junction bases unmatched: 10.

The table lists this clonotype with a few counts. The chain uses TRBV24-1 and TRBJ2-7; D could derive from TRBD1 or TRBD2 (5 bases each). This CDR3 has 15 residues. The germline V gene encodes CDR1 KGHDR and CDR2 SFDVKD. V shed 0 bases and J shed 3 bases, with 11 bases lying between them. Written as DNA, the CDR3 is TGTGCCACCAGTGATTTGCGGGGCCAGGGCTACGAGCAGTACTTC. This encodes CATSDLRGQGYEQYF.

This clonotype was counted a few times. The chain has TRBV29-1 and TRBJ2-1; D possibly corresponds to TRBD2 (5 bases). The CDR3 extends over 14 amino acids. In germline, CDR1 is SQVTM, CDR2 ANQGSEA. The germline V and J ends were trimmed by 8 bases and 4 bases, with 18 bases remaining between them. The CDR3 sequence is CSSRTRLQYNEQFF. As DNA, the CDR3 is TGCAGCTCACGCACGCGACTACAATACAATGAGCAGTTCTTC.

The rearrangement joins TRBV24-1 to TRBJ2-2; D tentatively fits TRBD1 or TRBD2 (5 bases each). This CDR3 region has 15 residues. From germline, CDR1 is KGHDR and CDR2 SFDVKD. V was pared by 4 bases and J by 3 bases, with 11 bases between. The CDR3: CATSDPGTDTGELFF. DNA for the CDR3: TGTGCCACCAGTGACCCAGGGACCGACACCGGGGAGCTGTTTTTT.

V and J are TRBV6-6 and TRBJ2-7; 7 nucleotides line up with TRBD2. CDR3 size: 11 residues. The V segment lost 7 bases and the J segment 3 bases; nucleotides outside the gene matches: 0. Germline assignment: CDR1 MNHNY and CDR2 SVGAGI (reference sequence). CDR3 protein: CASTGGYEQYF. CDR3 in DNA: TGTGCCAGCACGGGGGGCTACGAGCAGTACTTC.

CDR3 residues: CAILTRSGGPYNEQFF. The CDR3 DNA is TGTGCCATCCTCACCCGAAGCGGGGGGCCCTACAATGAGCAGTTCTTC. The chain uses TRBV2 and TRBJ2-1; the match to TRBD2 covers 9 bases. The V and J ends lost 10 bases and 2 bases, in that order; junction bases with no gene match: 12. Germline-derived CDR1 and CDR2 are SNHLY and FYNNEI. The CDR3 contains 16 residues. Complete variable domain (other parts from reference TRBV2 and TRBJ2-1): EPEVTQTPSHQVTQMGQEVILRCVPISNHLYFYWYRQILGQKVEFLVSFYNNEISEKSEIFDDQFSVERPDGSNFTLKIRSTKLEDSAMYFCAILTRSGGPYNEQFFGPGTRLTVL.

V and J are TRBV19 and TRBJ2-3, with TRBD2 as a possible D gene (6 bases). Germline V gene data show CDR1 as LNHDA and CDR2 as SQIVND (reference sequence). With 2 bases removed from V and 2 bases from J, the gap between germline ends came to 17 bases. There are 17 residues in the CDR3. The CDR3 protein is CASSIKSGSYFTDTQYF. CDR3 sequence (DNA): TGTGCCAGTAGTATAAAGTCCGGGAGCTATTTCACAGATACGCAGTATTTT. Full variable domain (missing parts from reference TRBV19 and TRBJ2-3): DGGITQSPKYLFRKEGQNVTLSCEQNLNHDAMYWYRQDPGQGLRLIYYSQIVNDFQKGDIAEGYSVSREKKESFPLTVTSAQKNPTAFYLCASSIKSGSYFTDTQYFGPGTRLTVL.

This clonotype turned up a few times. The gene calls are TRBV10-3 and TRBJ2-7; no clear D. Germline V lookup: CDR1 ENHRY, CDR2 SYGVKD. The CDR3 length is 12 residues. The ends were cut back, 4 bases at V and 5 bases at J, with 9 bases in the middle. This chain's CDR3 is CAISAQKDEQYF. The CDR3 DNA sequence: TGTGCCATCAGTGCGCAGAAGGACGAGCAGTACTTC.

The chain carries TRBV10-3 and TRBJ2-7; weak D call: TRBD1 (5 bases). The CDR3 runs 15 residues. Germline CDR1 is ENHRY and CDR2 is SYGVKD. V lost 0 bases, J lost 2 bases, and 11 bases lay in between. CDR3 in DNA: TGTGCCATCAGTGAGTCGATGGCCAGGGCCTACGAGCAGTACTTC. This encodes CAISESMARAYEQYF.

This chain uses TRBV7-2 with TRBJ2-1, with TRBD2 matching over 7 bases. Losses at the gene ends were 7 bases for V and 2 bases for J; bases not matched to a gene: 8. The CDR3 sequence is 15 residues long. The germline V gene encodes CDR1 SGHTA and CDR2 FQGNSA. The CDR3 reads CASIVDGGTYNEQFF. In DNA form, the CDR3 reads TGTGCCAGCATCGTGGACGGGGGGACCTACAATGAGCAGTTCTTC.

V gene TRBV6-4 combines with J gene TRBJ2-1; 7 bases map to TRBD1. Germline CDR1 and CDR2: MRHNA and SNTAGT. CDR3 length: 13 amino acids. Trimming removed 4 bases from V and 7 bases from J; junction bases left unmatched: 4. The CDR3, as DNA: TGTGCCAGCAGTGTGCACAGGGGTAATGAGCAGTTCTTC. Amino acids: CASSVHRGNEQFF.

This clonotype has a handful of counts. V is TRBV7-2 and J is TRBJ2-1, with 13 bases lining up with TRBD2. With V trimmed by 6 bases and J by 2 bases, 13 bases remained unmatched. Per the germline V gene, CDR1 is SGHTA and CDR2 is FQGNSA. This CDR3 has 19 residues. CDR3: CASSLTSGGPATPYNEQFF. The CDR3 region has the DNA TGTGCCAGCAGTCTGACTAGCGGGGGGCCCGCAACCCCCTACAATGAGCAGTTCTTC. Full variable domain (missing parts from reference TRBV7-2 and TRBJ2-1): GAGVSQSPSNKVTEKGKDVELRCDPISGHTALYWYRQSLGQGLEFLIYFQGNSAPDKSGLPSDRFSAERTGGSVSTLTIQRTQQEDSAVYLCASSLTSGGPATPYNEQFFGPGTRLTVL.

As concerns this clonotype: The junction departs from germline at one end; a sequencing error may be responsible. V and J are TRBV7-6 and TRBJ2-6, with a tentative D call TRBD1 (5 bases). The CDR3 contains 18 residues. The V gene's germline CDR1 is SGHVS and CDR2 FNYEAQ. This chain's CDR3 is CASSLFPALSSGANVLIF. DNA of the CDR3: TGTGCCAGCAGCTTATTCCCGGCCTTGAGCTCTGGGGCCAACGTCCTGATTTTC.

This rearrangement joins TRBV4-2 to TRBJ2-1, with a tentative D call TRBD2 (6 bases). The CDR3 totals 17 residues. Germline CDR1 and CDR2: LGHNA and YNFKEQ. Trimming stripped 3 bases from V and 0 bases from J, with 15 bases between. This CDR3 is CASSHPGTLRSYNEQFF. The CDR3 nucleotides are TGTGCCAGCAGCCACCCCGGGACTCTTCGCTCCTACAATGAGCAGTTCTTC.

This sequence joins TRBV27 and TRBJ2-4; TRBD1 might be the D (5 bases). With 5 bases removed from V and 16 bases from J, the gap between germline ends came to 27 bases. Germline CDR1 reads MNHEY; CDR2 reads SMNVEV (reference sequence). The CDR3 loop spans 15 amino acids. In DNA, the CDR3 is TGTGCCAGCAGTAGCGACAGACTCCTCCGGTCTCCCGTCTACTTC. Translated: CASSSDRLLRSPVYF.

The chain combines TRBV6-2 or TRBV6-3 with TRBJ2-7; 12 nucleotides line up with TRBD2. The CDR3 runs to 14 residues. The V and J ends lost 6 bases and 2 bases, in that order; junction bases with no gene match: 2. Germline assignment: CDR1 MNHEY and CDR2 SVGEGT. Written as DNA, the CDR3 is TGTGCCAGCAGGACTAGCGGGGGCACCTACGAGCAGTACTTC. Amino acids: CASRTSGGTYEQYF.

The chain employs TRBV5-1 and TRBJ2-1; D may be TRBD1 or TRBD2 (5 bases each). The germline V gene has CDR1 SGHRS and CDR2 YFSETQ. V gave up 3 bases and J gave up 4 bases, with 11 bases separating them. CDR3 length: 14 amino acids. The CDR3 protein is CASSSGTGYNEQFF. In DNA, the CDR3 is TGCGCCAGCAGCTCCGGGACGGGGTACAATGAGCAGTTCTTC.

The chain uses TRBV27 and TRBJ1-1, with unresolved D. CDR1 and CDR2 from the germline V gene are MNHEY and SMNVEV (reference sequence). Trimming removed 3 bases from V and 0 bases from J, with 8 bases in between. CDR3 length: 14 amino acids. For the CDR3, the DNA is TGTGCCAGCAGTTTTGGCGGAATGAACACTGAAGCTTTCTTT. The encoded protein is CASSFGGMNTEAFF.

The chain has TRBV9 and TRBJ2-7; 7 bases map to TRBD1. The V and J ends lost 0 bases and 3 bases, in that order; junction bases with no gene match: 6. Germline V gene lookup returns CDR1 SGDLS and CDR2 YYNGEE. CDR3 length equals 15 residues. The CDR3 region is CASSVGNRGGYEQYF. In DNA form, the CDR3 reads TGTGCCAGCAGCGTAGGGAACAGGGGTGGCTACGAGCAGTACTTC.

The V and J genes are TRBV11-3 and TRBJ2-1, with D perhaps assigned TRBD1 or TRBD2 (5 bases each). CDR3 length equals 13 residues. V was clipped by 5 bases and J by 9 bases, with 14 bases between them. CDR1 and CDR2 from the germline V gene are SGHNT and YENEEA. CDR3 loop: CASSPGPGREQFF. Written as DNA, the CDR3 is TGTGCCAGCAGCCCGGGGCCTGGGCGTGAGCAGTTCTTC.

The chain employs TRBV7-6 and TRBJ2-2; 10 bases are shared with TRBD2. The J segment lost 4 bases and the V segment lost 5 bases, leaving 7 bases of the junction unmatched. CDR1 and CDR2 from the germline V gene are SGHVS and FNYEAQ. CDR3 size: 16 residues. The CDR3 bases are TGTGCCAGCAGCCAACTAGCGGGGCCATCCACCGGGGAGCTGTTTTTT. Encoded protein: CASSQLAGPSTGELFF.

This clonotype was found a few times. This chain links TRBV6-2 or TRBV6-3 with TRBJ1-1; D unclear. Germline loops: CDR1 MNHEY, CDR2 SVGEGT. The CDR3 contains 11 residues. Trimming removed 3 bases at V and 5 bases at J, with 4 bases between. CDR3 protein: CASSYLTEAFF. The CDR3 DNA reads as TGTGCCAGCAGTTATCTGACTGAAGCTTTCTTT.

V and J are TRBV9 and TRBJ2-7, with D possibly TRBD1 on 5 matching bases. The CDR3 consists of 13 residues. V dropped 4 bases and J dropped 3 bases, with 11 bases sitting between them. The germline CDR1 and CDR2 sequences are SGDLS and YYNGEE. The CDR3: CASSQNQGYEQYF. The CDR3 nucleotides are TGTGCCAGCAGCCAAAACCAGGGCTACGAGCAGTACTTC.